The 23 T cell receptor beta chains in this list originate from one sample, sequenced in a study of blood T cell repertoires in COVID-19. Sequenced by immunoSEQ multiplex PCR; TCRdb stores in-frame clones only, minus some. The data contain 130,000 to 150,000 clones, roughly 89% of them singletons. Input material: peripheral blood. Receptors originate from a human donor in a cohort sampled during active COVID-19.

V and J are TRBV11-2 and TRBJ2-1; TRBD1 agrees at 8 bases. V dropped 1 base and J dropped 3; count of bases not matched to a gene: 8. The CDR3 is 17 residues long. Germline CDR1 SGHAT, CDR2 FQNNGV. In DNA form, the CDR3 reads TGTGCCAGCAGCTTAGTTAGGTCCGGACAGGGCTACAATGAGCAGTTCTTC. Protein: CASSLVRSGQGYNEQFF.

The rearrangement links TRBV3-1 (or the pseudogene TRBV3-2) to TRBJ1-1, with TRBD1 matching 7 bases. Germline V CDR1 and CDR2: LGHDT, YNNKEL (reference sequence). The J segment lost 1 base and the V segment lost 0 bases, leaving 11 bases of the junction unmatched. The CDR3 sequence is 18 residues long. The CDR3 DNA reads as TGTGCCAGCAGCCAAGAAGGACTGGGACAGCCGACGAACACTGAAGCTTTCTTT. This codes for CASSQEGLGQPTNTEAFF.

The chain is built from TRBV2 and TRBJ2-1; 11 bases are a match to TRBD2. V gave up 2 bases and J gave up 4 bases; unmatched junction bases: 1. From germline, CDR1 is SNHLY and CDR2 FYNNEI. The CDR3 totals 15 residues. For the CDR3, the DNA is TGTGCCAGCAGTGAACTAGCGGGGGGTTACAATGAGCAGTTCTTC. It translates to CASSELAGGYNEQFF.

CDR3 nucleotides: TGTGCCAGCAGTTTACGTGGCAGGGGGTCTGAAGCTTTCTTT. It encodes CASSLRGRGSEAFF. The rearrangement links TRBV27 to TRBJ1-1; 7 bases line up with TRBD1. The CDR3 consists of 14 residues. V dropped 2 bases and J dropped 6; count of bases not matched to a gene: 6. Germline lookup yields CDR1 MNHEY and CDR2 SMNVEV (reference sequence).

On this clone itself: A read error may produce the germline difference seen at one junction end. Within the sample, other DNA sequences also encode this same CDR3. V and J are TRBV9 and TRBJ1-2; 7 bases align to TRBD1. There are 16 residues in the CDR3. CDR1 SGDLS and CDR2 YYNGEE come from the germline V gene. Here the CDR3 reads CASSVVGRDSNYGYTF. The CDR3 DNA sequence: TGTGCCAGCAGCGTAGTGGGCCGGGACAGTAACTATGGTTACACCTTC.

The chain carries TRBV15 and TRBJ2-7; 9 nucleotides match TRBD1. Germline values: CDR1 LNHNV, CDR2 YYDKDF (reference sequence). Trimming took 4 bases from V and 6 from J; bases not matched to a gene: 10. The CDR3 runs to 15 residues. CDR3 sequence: CATSIHPGTGFEQYF. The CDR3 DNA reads TGTGCCACCAGCATCCACCCCGGGACAGGGTTCGAGCAGTACTTC.

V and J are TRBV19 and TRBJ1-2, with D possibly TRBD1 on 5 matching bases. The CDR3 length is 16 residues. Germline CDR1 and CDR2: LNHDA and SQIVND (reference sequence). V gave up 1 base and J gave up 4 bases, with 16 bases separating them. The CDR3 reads CASSIARMGGTYGYTF. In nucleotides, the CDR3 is TGTGCCAGTAGTATAGCGAGGATGGGGGGAACCTATGGCTACACCTTC.

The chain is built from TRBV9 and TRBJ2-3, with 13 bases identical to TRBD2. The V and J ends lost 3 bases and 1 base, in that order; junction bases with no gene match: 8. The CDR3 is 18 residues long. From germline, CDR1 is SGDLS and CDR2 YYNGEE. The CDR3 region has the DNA TGTGCCAGCAGCGATACTAGCGGGGGGGCTGGACGCACAGATACGCAGTATTTT. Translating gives CASSDTSGGAGRTDTQYF.

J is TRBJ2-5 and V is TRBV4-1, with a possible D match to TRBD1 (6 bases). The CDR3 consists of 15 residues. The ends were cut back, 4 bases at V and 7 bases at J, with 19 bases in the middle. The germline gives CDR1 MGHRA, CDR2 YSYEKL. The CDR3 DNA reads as TGCGCCAGCAGCCCTCTACAGGGCCTCATGAGGACCCAGTACTTC. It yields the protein CASSPLQGLMRTQYF.

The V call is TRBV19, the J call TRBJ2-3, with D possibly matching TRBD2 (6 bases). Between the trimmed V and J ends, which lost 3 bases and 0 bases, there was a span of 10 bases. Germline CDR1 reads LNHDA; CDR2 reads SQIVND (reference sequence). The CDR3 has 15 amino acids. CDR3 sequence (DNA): TGTGCCAGTAGTATTCCGGCGGGGAGCACAGATACGCAGTATTTT. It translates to CASSIPAGSTDTQYF.

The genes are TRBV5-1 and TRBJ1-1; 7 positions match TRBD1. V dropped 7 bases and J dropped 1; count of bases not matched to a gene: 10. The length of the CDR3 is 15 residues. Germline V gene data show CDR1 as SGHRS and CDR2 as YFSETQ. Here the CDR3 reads CASAASGTANTEAFF. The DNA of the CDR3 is TGCGCCAGCGCCGCCTCCGGGACAGCGAACACTGAAGCTTTCTTT. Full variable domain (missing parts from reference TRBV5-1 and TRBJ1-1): KAGVTQTPRYLIKTRGQQVTLSCSPISGHRSVSWYQQTPGQGLQFLFEYFSETQRNKGNFPGRFSGRQFSNSRSEMNVSTLELGDSALYLCASAASGTANTEAFFGQGTRLTVV.

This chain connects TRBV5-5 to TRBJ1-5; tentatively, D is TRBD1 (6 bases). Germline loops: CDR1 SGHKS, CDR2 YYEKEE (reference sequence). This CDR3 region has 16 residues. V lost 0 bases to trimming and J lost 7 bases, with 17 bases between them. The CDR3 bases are TGTGCCAGCAGCTTGGCCTGGGGGGGCGGGCAGCAGCCCCAGCATTTT. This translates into CASSLAWGGGQQPQHF.

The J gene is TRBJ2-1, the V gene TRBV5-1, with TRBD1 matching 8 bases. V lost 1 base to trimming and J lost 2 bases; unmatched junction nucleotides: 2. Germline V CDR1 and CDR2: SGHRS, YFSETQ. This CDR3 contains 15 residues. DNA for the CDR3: TGCGCCAGCAGCTTGTGGACAGGGCCCTACAATGAGCAGTTCTTC. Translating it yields CASSLWTGPYNEQFF.

The CDR3: CASSLSAAAGWETQYF. For the CDR3, the DNA is TGTGCCAGCAGCTTATCCGCCGCCGCAGGATGGGAGACCCAGTACTTC. V and J are TRBV7-2 and TRBJ2-5; D gene unclear. This CDR3 is 16 amino acids long. V was shortened by 2 bases and J by 5 bases, with 18 bases between the two germline ends. Germline CDR1 reads SGHTA; CDR2 reads FQGNSA. Looking up the rest from reference TRBV7-2 and TRBJ2-5 gives the full variable domain: GAGVSQSPSNKVTEKGKDVELRCDPISGHTALYWYRQSLGQGLEFLIYFQGNSAPDKSGLPSDRFSAERTGGSVSTLTIQRTQQEDSAVYLCASSLSAAAGWETQYFGPGTRLLVL.

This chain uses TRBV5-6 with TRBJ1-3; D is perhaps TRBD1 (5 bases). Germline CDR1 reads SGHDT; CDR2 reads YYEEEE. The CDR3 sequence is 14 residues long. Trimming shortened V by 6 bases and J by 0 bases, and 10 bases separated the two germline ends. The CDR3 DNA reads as TGTGCCAGCAATAACAGGATCTCTGGAAACACCATATATTTT. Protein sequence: CASNNRISGNTIYF.

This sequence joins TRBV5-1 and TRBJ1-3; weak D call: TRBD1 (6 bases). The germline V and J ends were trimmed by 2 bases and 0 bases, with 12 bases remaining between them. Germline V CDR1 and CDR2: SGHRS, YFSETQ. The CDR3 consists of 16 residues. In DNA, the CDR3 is TGCGCCAGCAGCTTACAGGGTTCAGGCTCTGGAAACACCATATATTTT. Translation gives CASSLQGSGSGNTIYF.

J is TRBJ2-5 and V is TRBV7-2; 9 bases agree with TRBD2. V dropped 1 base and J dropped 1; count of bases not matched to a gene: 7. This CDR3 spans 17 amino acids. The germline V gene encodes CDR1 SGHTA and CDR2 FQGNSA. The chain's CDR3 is CASSLVGGGGPQETQYF. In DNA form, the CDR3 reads TGTGCCAGCAGCTTAGTCGGCGGGGGGGGTCCCCAAGAGACCCAGTACTTC.

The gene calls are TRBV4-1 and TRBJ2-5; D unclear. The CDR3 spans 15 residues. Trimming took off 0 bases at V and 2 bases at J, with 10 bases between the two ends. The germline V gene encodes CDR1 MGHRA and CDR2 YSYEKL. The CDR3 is CASSQDQTPQETQYF. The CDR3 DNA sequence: TGCGCCAGCAGCCAAGATCAGACTCCACAAGAGACCCAGTACTTC.

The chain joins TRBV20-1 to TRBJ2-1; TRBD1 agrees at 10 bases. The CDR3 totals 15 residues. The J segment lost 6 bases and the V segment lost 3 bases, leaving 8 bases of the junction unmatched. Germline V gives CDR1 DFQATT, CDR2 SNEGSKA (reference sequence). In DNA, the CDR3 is TGCAGTGCTAGTCGCCGGGACAGGGGAGGCAATGAGCAGTTCTTC. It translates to CSASRRDRGGNEQFF.

This CDR3 reads CSVNRETGFHGYTF. The CDR3 DNA reads as TGCAGCGTGAATCGAGAGACAGGGTTCCATGGCTACACCTTC. The rearrangement uses TRBV29-1 and TRBJ1-2, with 7 positions matching TRBD1. The CDR3 spans 14 residues. Germline V gene data show CDR1 as SQVTM and CDR2 as ANQGSEA. The junction had 13 bases not matched to a gene; V was cut back by 6 bases and J by 6 bases.

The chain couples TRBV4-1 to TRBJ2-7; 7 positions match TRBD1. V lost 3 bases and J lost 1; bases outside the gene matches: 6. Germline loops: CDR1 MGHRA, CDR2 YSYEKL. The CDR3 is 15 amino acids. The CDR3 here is CASSHRWTGSYEQYF. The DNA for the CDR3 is TGCGCCAGCAGCCACCGATGGACAGGATCCTACGAGCAGTACTTC.

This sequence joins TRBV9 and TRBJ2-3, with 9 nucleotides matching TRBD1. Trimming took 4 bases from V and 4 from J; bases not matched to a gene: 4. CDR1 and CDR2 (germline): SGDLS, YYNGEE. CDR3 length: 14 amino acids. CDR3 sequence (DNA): TGTGCCAGCAGCTACAGGGGGCAAGCAGATACGCAGTATTTT. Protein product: CASSYRGQADTQYF.

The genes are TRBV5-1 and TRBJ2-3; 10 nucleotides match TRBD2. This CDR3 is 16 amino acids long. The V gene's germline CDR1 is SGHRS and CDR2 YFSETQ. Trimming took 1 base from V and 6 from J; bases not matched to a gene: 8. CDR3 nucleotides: TGCGCCAGCAGCTTGTGGTCTAGCGGGGGTTTGGATACGCAGTATTTT. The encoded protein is CASSLWSSGGLDTQYF.